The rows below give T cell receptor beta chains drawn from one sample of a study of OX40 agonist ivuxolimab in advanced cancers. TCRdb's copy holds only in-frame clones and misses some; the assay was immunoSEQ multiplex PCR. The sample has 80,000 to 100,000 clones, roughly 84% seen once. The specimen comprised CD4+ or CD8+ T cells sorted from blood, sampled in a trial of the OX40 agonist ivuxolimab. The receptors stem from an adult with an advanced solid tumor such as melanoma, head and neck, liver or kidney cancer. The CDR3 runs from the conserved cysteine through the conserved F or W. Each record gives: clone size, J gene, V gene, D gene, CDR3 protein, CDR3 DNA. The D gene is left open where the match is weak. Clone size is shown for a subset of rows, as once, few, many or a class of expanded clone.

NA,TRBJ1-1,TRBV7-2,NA,CASSLVGGSTEAFF,TGTGCCAGCAGCTTGGTCGGGGGGAGCACTGAAGCTTTCTTT
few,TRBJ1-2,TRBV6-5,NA,CASRDGGQNYGYTF,TGTGCCAGTCGCGATGGGGGGCAGAACTATGGCTACACCTTC
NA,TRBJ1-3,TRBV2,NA,CASHLGQSSGNTIYF,TGTGCCAGCCACCTCGGACAGAGCTCTGGAAACACCATATATTTT
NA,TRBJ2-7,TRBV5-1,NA,CASSFRASSYEQYF,TGCGCCAGCAGCTTCCGGGCCAGCTCCTACGAGCAGTACTTC
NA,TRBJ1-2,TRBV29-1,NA,CSVEFLQGNYGYTF,TGCAGCGTTGAATTTCTACAGGGAAACTATGGCTACACCTTC
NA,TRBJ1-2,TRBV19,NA,CASRLGSYGYTF,TGTGCCAGTAGGTTGGGATCCTATGGCTACACCTTC
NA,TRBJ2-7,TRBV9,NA,CASSGPGHPSYEQYF,TGTGCCAGCAGCGGCCCGGGACACCCCTCCTACGAGCAGTACTTC
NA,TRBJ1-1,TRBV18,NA,CASSPIDSSNTEAFF,TGTGCCAGCTCACCGATCGACAGCTCGAACACTGAAGCTTTCTTT
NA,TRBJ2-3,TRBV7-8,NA,CASSISVDTQYF,TGTGCCAGCAGCATCAGCGTGGATACGCAGTATTTT
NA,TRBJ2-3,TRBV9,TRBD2,CASSVRGGTDTQYF,TGTGCCAGCAGCGTCCGGGGGGGTACAGATACGCAGTATTTT
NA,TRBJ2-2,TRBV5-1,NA,CASSLDSGYTGELFF,TGCGCCAGCAGCTTGGATTCGGGGTACACCGGGGAGCTGTTTTTT
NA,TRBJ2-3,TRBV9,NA,CASSVDSGSTDTQYF,TGTGCCAGCAGCGTAGATTCAGGTAGCACAGATACGCAGTATTTT
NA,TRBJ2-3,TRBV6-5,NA,CASSTGSTDTQYF,TGTGCCAGCAGTACCGGAAGCACAGATACGCAGTATTTT
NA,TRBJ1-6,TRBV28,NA,CASSLQSGVNSPLHF,TGTGCCAGCAGCCTTCAGTCGGGGGTTAATTCACCCCTCCACTTT
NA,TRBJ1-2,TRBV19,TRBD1,CASSMGQGNYGYTF,TGTGCCAGTAGTATGGGACAGGGGAATTATGGCTACACCTTC
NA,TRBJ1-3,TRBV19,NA,CASSIAESSGNTIYF,TGTGCCAGTAGTATCGCAGAATCCTCTGGAAACACCATATATTTT
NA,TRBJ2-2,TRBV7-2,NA,CASSLGFYNTGELFF,TGTGCCAGCAGCTTAGGATTTTATAACACCGGGGAGCTGTTTTTT
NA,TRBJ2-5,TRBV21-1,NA,CASSKEFRRQQGIQETQYF,TGTGCCAGCAGCAAAGAATTCCGCAGACAACAGGGTATCCAAGAGACCCAGTACTTC
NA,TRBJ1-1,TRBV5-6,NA,CASSLGQQNTEAFF,TGTGCCAGCAGCTTGGGGCAGCAGAACACTGAAGCTTTCTTT
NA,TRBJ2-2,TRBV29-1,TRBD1,CSAGTGLNTGELFF,TGCAGCGCCGGGACAGGGTTGAACACCGGGGAGCTGTTTTTT
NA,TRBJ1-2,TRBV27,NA,CASSFMAGRRGIYGYTF,TGTGCCAGCAGTTTTATGGCAGGACGTCGCGGGATCTATGGCTACACCTTC
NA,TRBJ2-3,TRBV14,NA,CASSQEQRWSTQYF,TGTGCCAGCAGCCAAGAACAACGATGGAGTACGCAGTATTTT
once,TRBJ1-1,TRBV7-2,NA,CASSFLLKAFF,TGTGCCAGCAGCTTCCTCCTGAAAGCTTTCTTT
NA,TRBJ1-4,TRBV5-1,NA,CASSPEGEEKLFF,TGCGCCAGCTCCCCCGAAGGGGAAGAAAAACTGTTTTTT
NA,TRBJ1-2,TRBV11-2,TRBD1,CASSAWTGGNYGYTF,TGTGCCAGCAGCGCCTGGACAGGGGGTAACTATGGCTACACCTTC
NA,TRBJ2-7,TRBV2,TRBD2,CASREGGVSYEQYF,TGTGCCAGCAGGGAGGGAGGGGTCTCCTACGAGCAGTACTTC
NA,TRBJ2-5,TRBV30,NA,CAWSKPAGIAGETQYF,TGTGCCTGGAGTAAACCGGCGGGAATCGCGGGGGAGACCCAGTACTTC
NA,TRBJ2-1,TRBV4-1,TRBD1,CASSQTGGFNNEQFF,TGCGCCAGCAGCCAAACAGGGGGCTTTAACAATGAGCAGTTCTTC
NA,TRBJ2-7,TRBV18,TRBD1,CASSPDRGVHEQYF,TGTGCCAGCTCACCCGACAGGGGAGTCCACGAGCAGTACTTC
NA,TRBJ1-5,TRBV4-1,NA,CASSQVDMGLTNQPQHF,TGCGCCAGCAGCCAGGTGGACATGGGGCTGACAAATCAGCCCCAGCATTTT
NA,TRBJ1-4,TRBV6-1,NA,CASSPGPNEKLFF,TGTGCCAGCAGCCCAGGTCCTAATGAAAAACTGTTTTTT
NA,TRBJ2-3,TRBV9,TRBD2,CASSARGGYTDTQYF,TGTGCCAGCAGCGCGCGGGGGGGATACACAGATACGCAGTATTTT
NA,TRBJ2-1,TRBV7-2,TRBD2,CASSLWSAGGYNEQFF,TGTGCCAGCAGCTTATGGTCGGCGGGGGGGTACAATGAGCAGTTCTTC
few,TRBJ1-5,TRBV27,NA,CASSLSWREPQHF,TGTGCCAGCAGTTTATCATGGAGGGAGCCCCAGCATTTT
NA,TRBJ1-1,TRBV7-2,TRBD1,CASRSTLRGTEAFF,TGTGCCAGCAGATCCACCCTCAGGGGGACTGAAGCTTTCTTT
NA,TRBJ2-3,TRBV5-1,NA,CASSFQTGTTDTQYF,TGCGCCAGCAGCTTCCAGACAGGAACCACAGATACGCAGTATTTT
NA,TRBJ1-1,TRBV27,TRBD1,CASSLYSTRTGLKAFF,TGTGCCAGCAGTTTATACTCAACAAGGACAGGGCTGAAGGCTTTCTTT
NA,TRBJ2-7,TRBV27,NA,CASSQQVPYEQYF,TGTGCCAGCAGTCAACAGGTGCCCTACGAGCAGTACTTC
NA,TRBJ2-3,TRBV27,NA,CASSLLHREDTQYF,TGTGCCAGCAGTCTCCTCCACAGGGAGGATACGCAGTATTTT
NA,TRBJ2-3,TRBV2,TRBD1,CASSGQGWGTDTQYF,TGTGCCAGCAGTGGACAGGGTTGGGGCACAGATACGCAGTATTTT
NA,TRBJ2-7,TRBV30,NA,CAWSVVRWDSSYEQYF,TGTGCCTGGAGTGTAGTCAGGTGGGACTCCTCCTACGAGCAGTACTTC
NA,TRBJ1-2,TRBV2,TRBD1,CASSGGTGSFYGYTF,TGTGCCAGCAGCGGGGGGACAGGGAGCTTCTATGGCTACACCTTC
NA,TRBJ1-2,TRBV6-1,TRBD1,CASSDRQGASYGYTF,TGTGCCAGCAGTGACCGACAGGGGGCATCCTATGGCTACACCTTC
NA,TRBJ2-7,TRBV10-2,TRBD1,CASSDAGGYGEQYF,TGCGCCAGCAGTGATGCAGGGGGTTACGGCGAGCAGTACTTC
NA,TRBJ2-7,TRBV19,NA,CASSIQMNSYEQYF,TGTGCCAGTAGTATCCAGATGAACTCCTACGAGCAGTACTTC
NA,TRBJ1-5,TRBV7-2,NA,CASSFSVIDQPQHF,TGTGCCAGCAGCTTCTCGGTAATCGATCAGCCCCAGCATTTT
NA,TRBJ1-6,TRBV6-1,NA,CATRTWFSPLHF,TGTGCCACAAGGACATGGTTTTCACCCCTCCACTTT
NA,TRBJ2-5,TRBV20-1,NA,CSARVGETQYF,TGCAGTGCTAGAGTTGGAGAGACCCAGTACTTC
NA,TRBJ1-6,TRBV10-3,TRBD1,CAHGTGTSPLHF,TGTGCCCACGGGACAGGCACTTCACCCCTCCACTTT
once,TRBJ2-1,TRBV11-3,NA,CASSPGLLSYNEQFF,TGTGCCAGCAGCCCAGGACTACTCTCCTACAATGAGCAGTTCTTC
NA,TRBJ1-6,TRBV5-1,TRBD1,CASSLRQGVNSPLHF,TGTGCCAGCAGCTTGAGACAGGGAGTTAATTCACCCCTCCACTTT
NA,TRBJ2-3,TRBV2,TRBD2,CASSRDRGAGGTDTQYF,TGTGCCAGCAGTCGAGACCGGGGAGCGGGGGGCACAGATACGCAGTATTTT
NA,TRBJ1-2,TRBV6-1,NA,CASTWGGGYTF,TGTGCCAGCACCTGGGGAGGCGGCTACACCTTC
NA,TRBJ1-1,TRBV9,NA,CASSVRMNTEAFF,TGTGCCAGCAGCGTAAGGATGAACACTGAAGCTTTCTTT
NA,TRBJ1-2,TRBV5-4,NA,CASSPTGMSNYGYTF,TGTGCCAGCAGCCCCACGGGGATGTCGAACTATGGCTACACCTTC
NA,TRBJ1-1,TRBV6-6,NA,CASTPPLGNTEAFF,TGTGCCAGCACCCCCCCCCTCGGGAACACTGAAGCTTTCTTT
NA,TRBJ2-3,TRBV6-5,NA,CASSTTASADTQYF,TGTGCCAGTTCCACGACGGCTTCAGCAGATACGCAGTATTTT
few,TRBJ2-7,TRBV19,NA,CASGARSHPYEQYF,TGTGCCAGTGGGGCACGAAGCCACCCCTACGAGCAGTACTTC
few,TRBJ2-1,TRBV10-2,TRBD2,CASSERGLASDEQFF,TGCGCCAGCAGTGAACGGGGACTAGCGTCGGATGAGCAGTTCTTC